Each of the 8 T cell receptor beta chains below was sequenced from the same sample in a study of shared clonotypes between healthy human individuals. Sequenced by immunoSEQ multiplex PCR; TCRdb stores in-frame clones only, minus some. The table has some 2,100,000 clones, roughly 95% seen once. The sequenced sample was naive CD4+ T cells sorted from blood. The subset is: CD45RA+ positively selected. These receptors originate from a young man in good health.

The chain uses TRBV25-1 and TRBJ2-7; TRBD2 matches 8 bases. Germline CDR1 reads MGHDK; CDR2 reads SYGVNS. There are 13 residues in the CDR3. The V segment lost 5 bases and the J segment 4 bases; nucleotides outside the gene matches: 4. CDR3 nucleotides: TGTGCCAGCAGTAGGGCTAGCGGGTACGAGCAGTACTTC. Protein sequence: CASSRASGYEQYF.

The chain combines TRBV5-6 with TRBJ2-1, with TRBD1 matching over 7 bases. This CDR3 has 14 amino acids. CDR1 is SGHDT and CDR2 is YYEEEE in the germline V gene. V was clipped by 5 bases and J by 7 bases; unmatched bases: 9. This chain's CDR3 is CASSPYDRANEQFF. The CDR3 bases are TGTGCCAGCAGTCCGTACGACAGGGCAAATGAGCAGTTCTTC.

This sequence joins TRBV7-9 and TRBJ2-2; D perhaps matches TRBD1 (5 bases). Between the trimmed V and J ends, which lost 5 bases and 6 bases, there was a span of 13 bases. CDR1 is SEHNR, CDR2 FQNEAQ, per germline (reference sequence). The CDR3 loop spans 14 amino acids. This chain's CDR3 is CASSTQGVPGELFF. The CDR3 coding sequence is TGTGCCAGCAGCACCCAAGGGGTCCCCGGGGAGCTGTTTTTT.

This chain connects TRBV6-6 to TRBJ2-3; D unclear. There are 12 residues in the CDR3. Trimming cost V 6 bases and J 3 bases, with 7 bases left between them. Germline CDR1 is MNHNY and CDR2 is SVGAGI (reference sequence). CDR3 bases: TGTGCCAGCAGGGCCCAAACAGATACGCAGTATTTT. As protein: CASRAQTDTQYF.

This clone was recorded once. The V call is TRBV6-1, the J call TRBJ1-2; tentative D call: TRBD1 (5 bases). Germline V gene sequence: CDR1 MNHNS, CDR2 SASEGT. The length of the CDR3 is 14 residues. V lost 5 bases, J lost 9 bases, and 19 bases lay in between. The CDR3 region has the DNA TGTGCCAGCAGTACAGCAGGGATCTACTTTAGCTACACCTTC. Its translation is CASSTAGIYFSYTF.

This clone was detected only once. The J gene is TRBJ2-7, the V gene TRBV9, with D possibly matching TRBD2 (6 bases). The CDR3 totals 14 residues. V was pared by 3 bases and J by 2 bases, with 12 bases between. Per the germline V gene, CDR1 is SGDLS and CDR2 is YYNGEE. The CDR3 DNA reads TGTGCCAGCAGCGCCGGGGGATTTGCCTACGAGCAGTACTTC. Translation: CASSAGGFAYEQYF.

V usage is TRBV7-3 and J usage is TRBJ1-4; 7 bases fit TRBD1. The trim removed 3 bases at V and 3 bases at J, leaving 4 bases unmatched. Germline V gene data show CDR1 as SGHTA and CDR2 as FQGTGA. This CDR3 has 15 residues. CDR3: CASSFTGVANEKLFF. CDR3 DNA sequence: TGTGCCAGCAGCTTTACAGGGGTGGCTAATGAAAAACTGTTTTTT.

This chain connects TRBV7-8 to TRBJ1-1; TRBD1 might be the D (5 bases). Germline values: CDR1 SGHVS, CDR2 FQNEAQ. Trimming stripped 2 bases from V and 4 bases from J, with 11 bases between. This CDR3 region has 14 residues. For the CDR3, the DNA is TGTGCCAGCAGCTTAATCTCTGGGGGCACTGAAGCTTTCTTT. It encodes CASSLISGGTEAFF.